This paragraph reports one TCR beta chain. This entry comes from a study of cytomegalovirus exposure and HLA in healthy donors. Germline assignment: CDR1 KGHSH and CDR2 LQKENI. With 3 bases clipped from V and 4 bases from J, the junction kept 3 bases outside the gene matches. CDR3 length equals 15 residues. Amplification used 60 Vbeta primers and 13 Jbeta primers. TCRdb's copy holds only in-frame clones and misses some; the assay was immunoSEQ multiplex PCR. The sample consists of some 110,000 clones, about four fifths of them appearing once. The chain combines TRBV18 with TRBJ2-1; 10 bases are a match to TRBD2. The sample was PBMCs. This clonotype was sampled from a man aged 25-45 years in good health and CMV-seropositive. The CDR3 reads CASSPMTSGYNEQFF. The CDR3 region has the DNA TGTGCCAGCTCACCGATGACTAGCGGGTACAATGAGCAGTTCTTC.